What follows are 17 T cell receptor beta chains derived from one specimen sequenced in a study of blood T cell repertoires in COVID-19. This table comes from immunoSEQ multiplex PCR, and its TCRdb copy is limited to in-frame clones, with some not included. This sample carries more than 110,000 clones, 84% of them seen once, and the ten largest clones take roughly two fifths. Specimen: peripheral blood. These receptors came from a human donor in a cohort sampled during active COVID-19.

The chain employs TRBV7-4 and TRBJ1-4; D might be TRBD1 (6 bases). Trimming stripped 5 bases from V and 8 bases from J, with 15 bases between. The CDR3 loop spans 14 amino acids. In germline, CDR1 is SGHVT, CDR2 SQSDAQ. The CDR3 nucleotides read TGTGCCAGCAGCCAAACAGGGTGTAAAGAAAAACTGTTTTTT. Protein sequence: CASSQTGCKEKLFF.

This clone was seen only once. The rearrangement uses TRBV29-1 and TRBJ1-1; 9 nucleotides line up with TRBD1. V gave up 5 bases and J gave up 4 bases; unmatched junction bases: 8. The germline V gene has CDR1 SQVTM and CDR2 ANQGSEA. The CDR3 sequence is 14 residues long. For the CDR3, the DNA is TGCAGCGTTCAATTCAGGACAGGGGCCACTGAAGCTTTCTTT. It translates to CSVQFRTGATEAFF.

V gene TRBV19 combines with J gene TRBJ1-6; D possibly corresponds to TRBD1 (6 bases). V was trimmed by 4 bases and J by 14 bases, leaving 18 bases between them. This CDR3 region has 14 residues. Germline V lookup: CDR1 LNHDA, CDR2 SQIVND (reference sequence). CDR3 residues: CASSTGQSGVSLHF. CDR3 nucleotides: TGTGCCAGTAGTACCGGACAGAGCGGGGTGTCCCTCCACTTT. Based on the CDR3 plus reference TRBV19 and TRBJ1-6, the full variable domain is DGGITQSPKYLFRKEGQNVTLSCEQNLNHDAMYWYRQDPGQGLRLIYYSQIVNDFQKGDIAEGYSVSREKKESFPLTVTSAQKNPTAFYLCASSTGQSGVSLHFGNGTRLTVT.

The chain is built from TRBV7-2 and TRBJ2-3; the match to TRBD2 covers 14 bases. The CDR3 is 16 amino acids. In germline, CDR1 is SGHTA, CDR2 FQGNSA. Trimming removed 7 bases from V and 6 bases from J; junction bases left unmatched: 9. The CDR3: CASTRTSGGRGDTQYF. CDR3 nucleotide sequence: TGTGCCAGCACAAGGACTAGCGGGGGGCGGGGGGATACGCAGTATTTT.

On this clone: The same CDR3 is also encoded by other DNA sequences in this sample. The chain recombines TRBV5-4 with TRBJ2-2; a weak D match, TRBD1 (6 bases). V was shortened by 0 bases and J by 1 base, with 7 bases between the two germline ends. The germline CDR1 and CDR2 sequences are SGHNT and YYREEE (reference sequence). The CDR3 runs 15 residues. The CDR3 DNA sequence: TGTGCCAGCAGCTTGGGACAGGTGAACACCGGGGAGCTGTTTTTT. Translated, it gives CASSLGQVNTGELFF. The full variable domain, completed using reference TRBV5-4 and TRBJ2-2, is ETGVTQSPTHLIKTRGQQVTLRCSSQSGHNTVSWYQQALGQGPQFIFQYYREEENGRGNFPPRFSGLQFPNYSSELNVNALELDDSALYLCASSLGQVNTGELFFGEGSRLTVL.

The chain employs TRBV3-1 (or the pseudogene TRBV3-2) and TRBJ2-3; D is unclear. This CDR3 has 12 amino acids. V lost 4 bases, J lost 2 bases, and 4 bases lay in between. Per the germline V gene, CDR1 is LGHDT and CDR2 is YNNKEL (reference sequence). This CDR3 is CASSLLTDTQYF. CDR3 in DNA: TGTGCCAGCAGCCTCCTCACAGATACGCAGTATTTT.

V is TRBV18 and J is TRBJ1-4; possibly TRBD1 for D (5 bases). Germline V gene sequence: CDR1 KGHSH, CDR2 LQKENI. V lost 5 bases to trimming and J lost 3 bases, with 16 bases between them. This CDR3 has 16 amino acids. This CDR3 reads CASSSRSPGANEKLFF. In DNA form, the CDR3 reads TGTGCCAGCTCATCCCGGTCCCCGGGGGCTAATGAAAAACTGTTTTTT. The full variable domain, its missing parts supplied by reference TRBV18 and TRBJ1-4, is NAGVMQNPRHLVRRRGQEARLRCSPMKGHSHVYWYRQLPEEGLKFMVYLQKENIIDESGMPKERFSAEFPKEGPSILRIQQVVRGDSAAYFCASSSRSPGANEKLFFGSGTQLSVL.

The CDR3, as DNA: TGTGCCAGCAGCCATAATTTCGGCTACGAGCAGTACTTC. Translating it yields CASSHNFGYEQYF. The chain has TRBV7-3 and TRBJ2-7; D uncertain. The CDR3 runs 13 residues. Trimming stripped 5 bases from V and 3 bases from J, with 11 bases between. Per germline, CDR1 SGHTA and CDR2 FQGTGA.

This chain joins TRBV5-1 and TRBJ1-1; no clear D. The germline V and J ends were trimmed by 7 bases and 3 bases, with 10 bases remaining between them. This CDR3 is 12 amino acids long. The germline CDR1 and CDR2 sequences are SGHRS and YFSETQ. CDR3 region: CASGGSYTEAFF. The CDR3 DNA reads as TGCGCCAGCGGAGGGAGTTACACTGAAGCTTTCTTT.

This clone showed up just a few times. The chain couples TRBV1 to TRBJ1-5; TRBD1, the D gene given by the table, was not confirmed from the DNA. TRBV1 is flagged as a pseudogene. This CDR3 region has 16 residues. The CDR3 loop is CTSSQGQGMNSQPQHF. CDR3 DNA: TGCACCAGCAGCCAGGGACAGGGGATGAACTCTCAGCCCCAGCATTTT.

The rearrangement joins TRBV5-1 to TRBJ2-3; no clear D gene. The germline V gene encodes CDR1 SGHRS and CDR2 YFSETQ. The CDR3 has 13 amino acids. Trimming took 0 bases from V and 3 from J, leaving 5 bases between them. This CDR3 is CASSLARTDTQYF. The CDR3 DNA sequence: TGCGCCAGCAGCTTGGCTCGTACAGATACGCAGTATTTT.

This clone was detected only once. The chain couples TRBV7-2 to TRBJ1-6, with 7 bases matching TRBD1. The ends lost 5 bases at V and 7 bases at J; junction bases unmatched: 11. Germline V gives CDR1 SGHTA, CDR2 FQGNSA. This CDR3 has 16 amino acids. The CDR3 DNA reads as TGTGCCAGCAGCGATCGGAGGACAGGTGGGAATTCACCCCTCCACTTT. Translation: CASSDRRTGGNSPLHF. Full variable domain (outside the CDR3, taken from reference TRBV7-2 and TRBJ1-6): GAGVSQSPSNKVTEKGKDVELRCDPISGHTALYWYRQSLGQGLEFLIYFQGNSAPDKSGLPSDRFSAERTGGSVSTLTIQRTQQEDSAVYLCASSDRRTGGNSPLHFGNGTRLTVT.

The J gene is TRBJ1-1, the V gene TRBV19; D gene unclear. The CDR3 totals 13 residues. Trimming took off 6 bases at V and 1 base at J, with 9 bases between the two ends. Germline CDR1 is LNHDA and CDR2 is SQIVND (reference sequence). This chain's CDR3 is CASSPTQNTEAFF. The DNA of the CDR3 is TGTGCCAGTAGCCCGACACAGAACACTGAAGCTTTCTTT.

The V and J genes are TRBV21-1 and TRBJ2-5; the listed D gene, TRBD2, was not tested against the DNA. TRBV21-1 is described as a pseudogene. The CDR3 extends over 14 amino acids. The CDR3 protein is CASSKDGGQETQYF. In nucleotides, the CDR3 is TGTGCCAGCAGCAAAGACGGGGGACAAGAGACCCAGTACTTC.

CDR3 amino acids: CASSPRPGTDTQYF. The CDR3 nucleotides read TGTGCCAGCAGCCCCCGCCCCGGGACAGATACGCAGTATTTT. The genes are TRBV9 and TRBJ2-3; no clear D gene. Deletions cut 4 bases from V and 3 bases from J, with 12 bases between. Germline V lookup: CDR1 SGDLS, CDR2 YYNGEE. The CDR3 spans 14 residues.

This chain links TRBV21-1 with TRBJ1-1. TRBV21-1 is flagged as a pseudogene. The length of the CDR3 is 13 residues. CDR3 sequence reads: CASSKGAGAGAFF. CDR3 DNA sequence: TGTGCCAGCAGCAAAGGGGCGGGGGCAGGAGCTTTCTTT.

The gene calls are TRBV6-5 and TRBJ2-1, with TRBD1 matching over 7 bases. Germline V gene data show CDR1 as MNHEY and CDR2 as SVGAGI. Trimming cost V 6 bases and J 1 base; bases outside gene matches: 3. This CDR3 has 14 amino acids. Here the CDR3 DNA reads TGTGCCAGCAGGGGACAGCTTTCCTACAATGAGCAGTTCTTC. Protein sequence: CASRGQLSYNEQFF.